One and the same sample provided the 5 T cell receptor beta chains below, sequenced in a study of T cells in women clearing cervical HPV infection. Sequencing used immunoSEQ multiplex PCR; TCRdb keeps in-frame clones, though not all of them. The table counts 30,000 or so clones; about 4% lies in the top ten. Sequencing input: blood buffy coat. The receptor source for this set is a woman aged 18 to 75 with a cervical HPV16 infection that either progressed to CIN3+ or cleared (not recorded which).

Concerning this clone: Read coverage stops 3 residues before the CDR3 terminus; the germline J gene supplies the remainder. V gene TRBV5-1 combines with J gene TRBJ2-1; D ambiguous. Per germline, CDR1 SGHRS and CDR2 YFSETQ. Trimming pared 0 bases from V and 1 base from J, leaving 17 bases between. The CDR3 is made up of 18 amino acids. CDR3 residues: CASSLDTALTYSYNEQFF. The sequenced CDR3 bases are TGCGCCAGCAGCTTGGATACGGCCCTGACTTATTCCTACAATGAG.

Concerning this clone: The CDR3 end lies 3 residues beyond the end of the read and is filled in from the germline J gene. The chain uses TRBV7-2 and TRBJ2-2; 9 nucleotides line up with TRBD1. The CDR3 has 15 residues. Per the germline V gene, CDR1 is SGHTA and CDR2 is FQGNSA. CDR3 residues: CASSRKGQGDSPLFF. The covered CDR3 bases are TGTGCCAGCAGCCGTAAGGGACAGGGAGATTCACCG.

Details on this clone: The read stops 3 residues short of the end of the CDR3; the missing end is completed from the germline J gene. V gene TRBV2 combines with J gene TRBJ2-3; the match to TRBD2 covers 11 bases. This CDR3 is 16 amino acids long. The junction had 3 bases not matched to a gene; V was cut back by 4 bases and J by 0 bases. CDR1 is SNHLY and CDR2 is FYNNEI in the germline V gene. Incomplete CDR3 DNA: TGTGCCAGCAGTGGCCGGACTAGCGGGAGCACAGATACG. Its protein product is CASSGRTSGSTDT. The full-length CDR3 reads as CASSGRTSGSTDTQYF.

Comments on this clone: Read sequence stops 3 residues before the CDR3 end, and the germline J gene provides the missing end. J is TRBJ2-7 and V is TRBV20-1; D is perhaps TRBD1 (5 bases). Germline V gives CDR1 DFQATT, CDR2 SNEGSKA (reference sequence). The CDR3 runs 13 residues. Between the trimmed V and J ends, which lost 3 bases and 6 bases, there was a span of 15 bases. CDR3 DNA, as far as it was read: TGCAGTGCTAGGGACACTCCGGTTCCCGAG. Encoded protein: CSARDTPVPE. The whole CDR3 protein reads CSARDTPVPEQYF.

Note on this clone: The read ends 3 residues shy of where the CDR3 ends; the end is completed using the germline J gene. The genes are TRBV20-1 and TRBJ1-1, with D perhaps matching TRBD1 (6 bases). The CDR3 is made up of 14 amino acids. Per germline, CDR1 DFQATT and CDR2 SNEGSKA (reference sequence). With 4 bases removed from V and 4 bases from J, the gap between germline ends came to 16 bases. CDR3 amino acids: CSATVVRGATEAFF. The CDR3 DNA, read in part, is TGCAGTGCTACAGTAGTTCGGGGGGCCACTGAA.